The 5 T cell receptor beta chains in this list originate from one sample, sequenced in a study of T cells in localized non-small cell lung cancer (dated by TCRdb to the early 2020s). The library was prepared using the immunoSEQ multiplex PCR assay. TCRdb re-hosts the immuneACCESS table, in-frame sequences only. Its copies lack some clones; in the studies checked, an unresolved V gene accounts for under half of them, and the cause for the rest is not known. This sample holds fewer than 35,000 clones; 86% were observed only once. Around 4% of the sample belongs to the ten largest clones. The sample in question was peripheral blood, obtained before any cancer treatment. The origin of the receptors is a male donor aged 60 or older with stage III lung adenocarcinoma.

This clone was observed a single time. This chain links TRBV2 with TRBJ2-7; D remains ambiguous. Germline-derived CDR1 and CDR2 are SNHLY and FYNNEI. The V end lost 6 bases, the J end lost 2 bases, and 5 bases lay between the germline ends. This CDR3 contains 11 residues. In nucleotides, the CDR3 is TGTGCCAGCAGCGACACCTACGAGCAGTACTTC. Translation gives CASSDTYEQYF. The full variable domain, its missing parts supplied by reference TRBV2 and TRBJ2-7, is EPEVTQTPSHQVTQMGQEVILRCVPISNHLYFYWYRQILGQKVEFLVSFYNNEISEKSEIFDDQFSVERPDGSNFTLKIRSTKLEDSAMYFCASSDTYEQYFGPGTRLTVT.

The chain employs TRBV6-1 and TRBJ2-3; D remains unclear. This CDR3 has 16 amino acids. The V end was cut by 3 bases, the J end by 0 bases, with 13 bases between. Germline loops: CDR1 MNHNS, CDR2 SASEGT. CDR3 nucleotides: TGTGCCAGCAGTGAGCACTTACAACCTAGCACAGATACGCAGTATTTT. Translation: CASSEHLQPSTDTQYF.

The rearrangement uses TRBV10-3 and TRBJ2-5; D is ambiguous. Germline V gives CDR1 ENHRY, CDR2 SYGVKD. The CDR3 totals 15 residues. With 0 bases removed from V and 2 bases from J, the gap between germline ends came to 10 bases. The CDR3 region is CAISESKAQQETQYF. In DNA form, the CDR3 reads TGTGCCATCAGTGAGTCGAAGGCTCAACAAGAGACCCAGTACTTC.

The gene calls are TRBV7-2 and TRBJ2-5, with TRBD2 identical over 8 bases. Trimming cost V 4 bases and J 7 bases; bases outside gene matches: 11. CDR1 and CDR2 (germline): SGHTA, FQGNSA. The CDR3 has 15 residues. CDR3 sequence (DNA): TGTGCCAGCAGCTCCCTGATCGGGGGGGCCGGGACCCAGTACTTC. This sequence encodes CASSSLIGGAGTQYF. The full variable domain, with the rest looked up from reference TRBV7-2 and TRBJ2-5, is GAGVSQSPSNKVTEKGKDVELRCDPISGHTALYWYRQSLGQGLEFLIYFQGNSAPDKSGLPSDRFSAERTGGSVSTLTIQRTQQEDSAVYLCASSSLIGGAGTQYFGPGTRLLVL.

This chain connects TRBV5-1 to TRBJ2-5; 9 bases agree with TRBD1. V lost 8 bases to trimming and J lost 5 bases; unmatched junction nucleotides: 7. This CDR3 has 13 residues. CDR1 is SGHRS and CDR2 is YFSETQ in the germline V gene. CDR3 amino acids: CASGQGSVETQYF. CDR3 DNA sequence: TGCGCCAGTGGACAGGGGAGCGTGGAGACCCAGTACTTC.